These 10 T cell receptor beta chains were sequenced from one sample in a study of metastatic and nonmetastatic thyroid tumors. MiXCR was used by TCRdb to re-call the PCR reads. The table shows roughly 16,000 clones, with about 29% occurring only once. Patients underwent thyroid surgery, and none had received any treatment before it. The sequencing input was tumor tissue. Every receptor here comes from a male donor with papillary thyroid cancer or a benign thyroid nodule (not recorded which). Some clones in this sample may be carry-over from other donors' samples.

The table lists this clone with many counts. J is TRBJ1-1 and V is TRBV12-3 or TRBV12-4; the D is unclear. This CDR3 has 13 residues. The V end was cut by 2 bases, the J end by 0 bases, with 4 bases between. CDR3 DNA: TGTGCCAGCAGTTTAATGGTGAACACTGAAGCTTTCTTT. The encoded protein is CASSLMVNTEAFF.

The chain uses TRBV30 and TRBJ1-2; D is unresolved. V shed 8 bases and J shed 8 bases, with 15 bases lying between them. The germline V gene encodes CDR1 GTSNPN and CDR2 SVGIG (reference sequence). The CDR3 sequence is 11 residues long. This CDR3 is CALEGLAGYTF. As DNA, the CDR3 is TGTGCCCTAGAGGGTCTTGCGGGCTACACCTTC.

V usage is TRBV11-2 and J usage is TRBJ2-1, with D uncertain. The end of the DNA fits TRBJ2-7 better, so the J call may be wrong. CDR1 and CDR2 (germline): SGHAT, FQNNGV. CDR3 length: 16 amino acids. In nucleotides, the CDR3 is TGTGCCAGCAGCTCCCGTGCCGGGTCATTCTCCTACGAGCAGTACTTC. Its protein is CASSSRAGSFSYEQYF.

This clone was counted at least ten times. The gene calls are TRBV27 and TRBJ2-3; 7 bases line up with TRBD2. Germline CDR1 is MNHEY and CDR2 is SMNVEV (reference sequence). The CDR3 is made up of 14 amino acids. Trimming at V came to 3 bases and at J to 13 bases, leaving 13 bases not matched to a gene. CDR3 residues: CASSFASGPLPEYF. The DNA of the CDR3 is TGTGCCAGCAGTTTCGCTAGCGGTCCCCTCCCTGAGTATTTT.

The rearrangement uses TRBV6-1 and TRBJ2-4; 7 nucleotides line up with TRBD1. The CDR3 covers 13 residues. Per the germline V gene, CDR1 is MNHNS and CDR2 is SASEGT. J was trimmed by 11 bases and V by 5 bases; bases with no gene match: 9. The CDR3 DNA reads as TGTGCCAGCAGTCCGGACCCCGGGACAGTTCAGTACTTC. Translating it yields CASSPDPGTVQYF.

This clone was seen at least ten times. CDR3 amino acids: CASSLTGTGLSGNTIYF. In DNA form, the CDR3 reads TGTGCCAGCAGCTTAACGGGGACTGGCCTCTCTGGAAACACCATATATTTT. The rearrangement uses TRBV7-3 and TRBJ1-3, with D tentatively TRBD1 (5 bases). Germline CDR1 is SGHTA and CDR2 is FQGTGA. Trimming stripped 0 bases from V and 0 bases from J, with 12 bases between. The CDR3 spans 17 residues.

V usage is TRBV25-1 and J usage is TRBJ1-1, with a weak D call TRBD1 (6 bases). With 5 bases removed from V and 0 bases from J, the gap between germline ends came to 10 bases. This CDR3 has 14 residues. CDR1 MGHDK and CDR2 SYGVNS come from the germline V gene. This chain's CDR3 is CASSHRAMNTEAFF. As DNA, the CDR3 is TGTGCCAGCAGTCACAGGGCGATGAACACTGAAGCTTTCTTT.

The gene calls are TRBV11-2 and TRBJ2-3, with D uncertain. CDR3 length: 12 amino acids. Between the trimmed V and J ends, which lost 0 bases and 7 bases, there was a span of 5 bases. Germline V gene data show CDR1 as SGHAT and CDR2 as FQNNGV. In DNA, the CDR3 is TGTGCCAGCAGCTTAGAGGGGAATACGCAGTATTTT. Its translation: CASSLEGNTQYF.

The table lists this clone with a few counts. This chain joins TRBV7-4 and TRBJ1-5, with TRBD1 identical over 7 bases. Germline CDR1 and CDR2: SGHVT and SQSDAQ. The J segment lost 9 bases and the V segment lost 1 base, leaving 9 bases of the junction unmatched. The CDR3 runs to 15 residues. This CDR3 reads CASSLEQGISLPQHF. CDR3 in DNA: TGTGCCAGCAGCTTAGAACAGGGGATTAGTCTGCCCCAGCATTTT.

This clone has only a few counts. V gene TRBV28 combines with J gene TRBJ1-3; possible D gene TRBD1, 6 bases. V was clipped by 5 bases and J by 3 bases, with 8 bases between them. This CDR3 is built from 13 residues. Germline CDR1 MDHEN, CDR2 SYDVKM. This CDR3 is CASSQGIGNTIYF. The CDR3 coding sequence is TGTGCCAGCAGTCAGGGGATTGGAAACACCATATATTTT.